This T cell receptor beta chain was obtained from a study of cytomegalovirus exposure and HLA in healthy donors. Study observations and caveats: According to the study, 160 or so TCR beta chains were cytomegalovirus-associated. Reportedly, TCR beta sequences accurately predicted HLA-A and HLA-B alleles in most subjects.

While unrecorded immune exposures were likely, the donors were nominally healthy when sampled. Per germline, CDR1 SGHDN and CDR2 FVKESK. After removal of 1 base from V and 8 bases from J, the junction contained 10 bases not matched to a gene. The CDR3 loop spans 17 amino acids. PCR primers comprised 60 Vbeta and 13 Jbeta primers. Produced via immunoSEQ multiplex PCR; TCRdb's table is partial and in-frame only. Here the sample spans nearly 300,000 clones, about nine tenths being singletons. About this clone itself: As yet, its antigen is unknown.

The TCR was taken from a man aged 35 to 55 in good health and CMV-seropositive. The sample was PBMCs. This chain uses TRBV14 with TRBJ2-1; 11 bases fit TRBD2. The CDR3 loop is CASSQVLTSGITDEQFF. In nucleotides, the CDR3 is TGTGCCAGCAGCCAAGTCTTGACTAGCGGGATAACGGATGAGCAGTTCTTC.